This T cell receptor beta chain originates from a study of cytomegalovirus exposure and HLA in healthy donors. Points on this clone: Its matching antigen is unknown.

The PCR had 60 Vbeta and 13 Jbeta primers. In the authors' workflow: Counted up in a later analysis, unique TCR beta chains came to around 80 million, with around 12 million shared. This table comes from immunoSEQ multiplex PCR, and its TCRdb copy is limited to in-frame clones, with some not included. V and J calls and clone size are given by that table; D and trimming were obtained from the DNA. Of 35,000 to 45,000 clones listed, 70% to 85% are singletons. General study findings and limits: Later work found that TCR association rates differed between HLA loci; DRB1 had the most and HLA-C the fewest. For most TCR beta V segments, an earlier analysis put the productive rate at about 87% or about 30% of the time. In vitro work confirmed that a few CMV-associated chains recognize CMV antigens.

CDR1 PRHDT and CDR2 FYEKMQ come from the germline V gene (reference sequence). The CDR3 is 15 amino acids. The junction had 4 bases not matched to a gene; V was cut back by 4 bases and J by 1 base. This clonotype originated in a woman under 30 in good health and CMV-seropositive. The chain couples TRBV13 to TRBJ2-3; 8 bases are shared with TRBD2. Input material: PBMCs. DNA of the CDR3: TGTGCCAGCAGCTCGCCGACTAGCGGCACAGATACGCAGTATTTT. This sequence encodes CASSSPTSGTDTQYF.